Sequencing of this TCR beta chain was carried out in a study of blood T cell repertoires in COVID-19 (dated by TCRdb to between 2020 and 2021). As for the study more broadly: Samples from collaborators originated in the United States, Italy and Spain and spanned both the acute and convalescent phases of COVID-19. The dataset comprised deeply sampled blood TCRbeta repertoires from subjects exposed to, actively infected with, or recovered from COVID-19. HLA class I and class II types, where available, came from metadata supplied by the sample provider rather than from assay-based typing. The samples were drawn from the first 160 participants of the ongoing ImmuneRACE study and from over 950 subjects provided by 6 global collaborators. Sample metadata almost always included a de-identified subject ID, COVID-19 status, age in years and sex. A freely available public database, intended as a resource for researchers studying the immune response to SARS-CoV-2, is where the repertoires were released. The prospective study material was composed of cDNA or gDNA derived from T cells, B-cell-depleted T cells, or PBMCs.

The paper's findings and limits, for the study overall: Clinical and demographic metadata were provided uncurated, with the amount varying by source and participant.

Each collaborating institution followed its own protocols to collect whole blood in K2EDTA tubes. For TCRbeta analysis, collaborators shipped samples in one of three forms: frozen whole blood, isolated PBMCs, or DNA extracted from either of those sample types. This clone was picked up a small number of times. Its recognized antigen is unknown. No much larger clone is present one base from it, and per-base qualities are unavailable. CDR3 length: 12 amino acids, cysteine to phenylalanine. Only CDR3 DNA remains: 36 bases, in frame from the first base. The germline V gene encodes CDR1 SGHNT and CDR2 YYREEE (reference sequence). V is reduced by 5 bases and J by 4 bases, leaving a spacing of 7 bases between them. TCRbeta CDR3 regions were amplified from genomic DNA by means of the immunoSEQ Assay, a bias-controlled multiplex PCR. As for how the authors treated the data: The number of nucleated cells in each sample was estimated by amplification of reference gene primers within the assay. To quantify the absolute abundance of each unique TCRbeta CDR3 rearrangement, sequence reads were collapsed and filtered. For each sample, productive Simpson clonality was calculated as the square root of Simpson's diversity index over productive rearrangements. TCRdb's version of the immuneACCESS table is confined to in-frame rearrangements and falls short of the full clone set. An unresolved V gene accounts for under half of the shortfall where checked; the remainder is of unknown origin. The DNA was the basis for D and trimming; V, J and clone size are from that table. Here the sample has 200,000 to 250,000 clones; 85% to 90% occur a single time. Around 3.1% of the sample comes from the top ten.

This sequence uses TRBV5-4 and TRBJ1-3; the D gene assignment is ambiguous. Sequenced: peripheral blood. This TCR was sampled from a man in his 60s with acute or convalescent COVID-19. The sequenced DNA: TGTGCCAGCAGGAGCCCAGGAAACACCATATATTTT. It translates to CASRSPGNTIYF.